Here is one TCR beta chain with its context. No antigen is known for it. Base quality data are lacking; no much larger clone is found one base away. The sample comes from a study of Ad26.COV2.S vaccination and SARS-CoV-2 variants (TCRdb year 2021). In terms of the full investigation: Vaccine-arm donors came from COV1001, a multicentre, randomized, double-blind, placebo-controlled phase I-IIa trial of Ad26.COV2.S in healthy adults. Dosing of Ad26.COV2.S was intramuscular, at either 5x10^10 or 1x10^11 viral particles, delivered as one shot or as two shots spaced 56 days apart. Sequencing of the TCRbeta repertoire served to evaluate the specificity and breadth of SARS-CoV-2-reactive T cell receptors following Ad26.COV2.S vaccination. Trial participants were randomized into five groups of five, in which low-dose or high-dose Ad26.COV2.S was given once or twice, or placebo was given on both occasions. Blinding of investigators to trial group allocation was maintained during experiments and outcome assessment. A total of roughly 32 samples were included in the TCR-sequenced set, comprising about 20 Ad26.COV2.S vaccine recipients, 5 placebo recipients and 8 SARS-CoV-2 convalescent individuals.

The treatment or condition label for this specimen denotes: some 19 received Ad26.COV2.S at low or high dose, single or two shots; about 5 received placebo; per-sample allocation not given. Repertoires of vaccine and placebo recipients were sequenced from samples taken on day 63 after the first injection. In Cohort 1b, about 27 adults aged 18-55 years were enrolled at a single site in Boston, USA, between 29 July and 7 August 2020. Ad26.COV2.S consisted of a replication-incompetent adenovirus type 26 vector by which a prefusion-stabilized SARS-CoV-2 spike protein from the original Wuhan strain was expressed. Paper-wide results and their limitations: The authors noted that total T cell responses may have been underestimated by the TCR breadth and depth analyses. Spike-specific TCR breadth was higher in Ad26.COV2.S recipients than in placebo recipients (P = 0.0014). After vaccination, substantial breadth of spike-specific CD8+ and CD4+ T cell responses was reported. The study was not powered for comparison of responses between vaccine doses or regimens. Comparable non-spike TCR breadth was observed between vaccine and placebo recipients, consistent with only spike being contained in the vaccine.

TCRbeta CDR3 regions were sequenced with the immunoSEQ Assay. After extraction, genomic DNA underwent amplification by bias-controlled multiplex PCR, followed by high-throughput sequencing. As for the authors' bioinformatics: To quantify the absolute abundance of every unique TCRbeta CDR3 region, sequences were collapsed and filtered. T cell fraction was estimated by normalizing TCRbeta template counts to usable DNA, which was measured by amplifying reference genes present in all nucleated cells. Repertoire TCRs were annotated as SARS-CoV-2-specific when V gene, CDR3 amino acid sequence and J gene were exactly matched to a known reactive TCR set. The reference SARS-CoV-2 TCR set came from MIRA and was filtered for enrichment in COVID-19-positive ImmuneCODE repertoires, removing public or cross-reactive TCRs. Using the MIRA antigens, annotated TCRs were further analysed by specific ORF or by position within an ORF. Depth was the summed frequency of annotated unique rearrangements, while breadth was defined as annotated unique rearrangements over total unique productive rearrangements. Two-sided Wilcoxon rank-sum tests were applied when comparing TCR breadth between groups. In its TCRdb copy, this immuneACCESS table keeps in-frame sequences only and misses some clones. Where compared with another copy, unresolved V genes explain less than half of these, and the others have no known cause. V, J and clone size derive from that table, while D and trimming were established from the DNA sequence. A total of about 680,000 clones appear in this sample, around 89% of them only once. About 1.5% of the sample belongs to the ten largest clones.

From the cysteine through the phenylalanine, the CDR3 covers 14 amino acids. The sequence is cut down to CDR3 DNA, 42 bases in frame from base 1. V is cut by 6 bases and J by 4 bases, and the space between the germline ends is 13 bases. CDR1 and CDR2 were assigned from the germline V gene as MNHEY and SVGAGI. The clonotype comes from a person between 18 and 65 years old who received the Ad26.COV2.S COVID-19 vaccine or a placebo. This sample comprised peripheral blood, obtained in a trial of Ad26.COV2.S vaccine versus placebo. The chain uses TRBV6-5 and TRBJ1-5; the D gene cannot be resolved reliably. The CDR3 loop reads CASSLIGRNQPQHF. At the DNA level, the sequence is TGTGCCAGCAGCCTTATTGGGAGGAATCAGCCCCAGCATTTT.